This T cell receptor beta chain was sequenced in a study of cytomegalovirus exposure and HLA in healthy donors. Study results and caveats: CMV antigen specificity was confirmed in vitro for a few CMV-associated chains.

The V gene's germline CDR1 is SGHRS and CDR2 YFSETQ. V shed 1 base and J shed 0 bases, with 7 bases lying between them. The CDR3 covers 14 residues. Using immunoSEQ multiplex PCR, the repertoire was profiled, and TCRdb retains in-frame clones only, with some absent. Among 150,000 to 160,000 clones listed, about 82% were seen once. On this clone: Its antigen is still unknown. The identical CDR3 is also encoded by other nucleotide sequences in the sample.

The TCR comes from a human donor in good health. The chain recombines TRBV5-1 with TRBJ1-1; D remains ambiguous. The material sequenced was PBMCs. This chain's CDR3 is CASSLLTVNTEAFF. Here the CDR3 DNA reads TGCGCCAGCAGCTTGCTCACAGTGAACACTGAAGCTTTCTTT.